Detailed here is one T cell receptor (beta chain). Its antigen is undetermined. One end of the junction is discordant with germline, which a read error may explain. In germline, CDR1 is SGHRS, CDR2 YFSETQ. The CDR3 is made up of 13 amino acids. These data belong to a study of blood T cells in healthy people across ages. General study findings and limits: Donors of long life had a larger count of naive CD4+ cells and greater diversity than aged donors.

A second PCR of 7 to 11 cycles used a sample-barcoded 5' primer and a J-beta primer mix. TCRdb called the 5' RACE reads again in MiXCR, with one record for every CDR3 protein. The table shows some 890,000 distinct CDR3 sequences, with 25% to 30% occurring only once. The same sample was also studied in work on T cells of mothers and their children. From that report: T cell clones that were persistent and microchimeric went undetected.

The chain uses TRBV5-1 and TRBJ2-7; D could derive from TRBD1 or TRBD2 (5 bases each). Sequencing input: blood. The sequence derives from a middle-aged woman in good health. In DNA form, the CDR3 reads TGCGCCAGCAGCACGGGGACGGGCTACAAGCAGTACTTC. Translating gives CASSTGTGYKQYF.